These 27 T cell receptor beta chains were sequenced from one sample in a study of T cell repertoires in cytomegalovirus infection. TCRdb itself ran the reads through MiXCR, one entry per CDR3 protein. The sample includes fewer than 550,000 distinct CDR3 sequences, about 17% of them seen just once. The sequencing sample was made of CD8+ T cells from PBMCs. The receptor set was obtained from a human donor in good health (CMV status not recorded). Some clones in this sample may be carry-over from other donors' samples.

V is TRBV3-1 and J is TRBJ2-1; D may be TRBD2 (7 bases). The CDR3 covers 18 residues. Germline loops: CDR1 LGHDT, CDR2 YNNKEL (reference sequence). Trimming removed 4 bases from V and 4 bases from J, with 23 bases in between. The CDR3 DNA is TGTGCCAGCAGCCTCTTGAGGCGGGGGCCCACCCCTTACAATGAGCAGTTCTTC. This gives the protein CASSLLRRGPTPYNEQFF.

The chain employs TRBV24-1 and TRBJ1-1; perhaps TRBD1 as D (5 bases). This CDR3 has 15 amino acids. Trimming removed 3 bases from V and 5 bases from J, with 15 bases in between. Germline V gives CDR1 KGHDR, CDR2 SFDVKD. As DNA, the CDR3 is TGTGCCACCAGTGATCCCCGGACGGGGGAGACTGAAGCTTTCTTT. As protein: CATSDPRTGETEAFF.

This clonotype was seen a handful of times. The genes are TRBV24-1 and TRBJ1-2; 8 positions agree with TRBD1. With V trimmed by 3 bases and J by 7 bases, 9 bases remained unmatched. Germline CDR1 KGHDR, CDR2 SFDVKD. The CDR3 has 15 residues. The DNA of the CDR3 is TGTGCCACCAGTGATCCGGACAGGGAAAGTGGTGGCTACACCTTC. It encodes CATSDPDRESGGYTF.

This clonotype was seen ten or more times. The chain has TRBV13 and TRBJ2-5; D possibly corresponds to TRBD2 (6 bases). Per germline, CDR1 PRHDT and CDR2 FYEKMQ (reference sequence). This CDR3 is 15 amino acids long. The V end lost 5 bases, the J end lost 4 bases, and 17 bases lay between the germline ends. The CDR3 bases are TGTGCCAGCAGCGGACGCCGGGGTAGCGGAGAGACCCAGTACTTC. Protein: CASSGRRGSGETQYF.

This chain links TRBV7-9 with TRBJ1-1; no clear D gene. The CDR3 spans 18 residues. The germline gives CDR1 SEHNR, CDR2 FQNEAQ (reference sequence). Trimming shortened V by 7 bases and J by 1 base, and 25 bases separated the two germline ends. The CDR3 nucleotides are TGTGCCAGCACCTTCACATTGACCCAAAGTTTCCGGAACACTGAAGCTTTCTTT. It yields the protein CASTFTLTQSFRNTEAFF.

V and J are TRBV5-1 and TRBJ1-2; 8 nucleotides align to TRBD1. This CDR3 is built from 16 residues. Losses at the gene ends were 4 bases for V and 2 bases for J; bases not matched to a gene: 10. CDR1 and CDR2 (germline): SGHRS, YFSETQ. The CDR3 sequence: CASSTADRATNYGYTF. The CDR3 DNA reads TGCGCCAGCAGCACAGCGGACAGGGCAACGAACTATGGCTACACCTTC.

Concerning this clonotype: A much larger clonotype is one base distant, so this may be a read error. This chain joins TRBV19 and TRBJ1-5; D possibly corresponds to TRBD1 (5 bases). The CDR3 contains 19 residues. Per germline, CDR1 LNHDA and CDR2 SQIVND (reference sequence). CDR3 nucleotides: TGTGTCAGTACCTATGGGGGGACCGACAGCCTCTATAGCAATCAGCCCCAGCATTTT. Protein product: CVSTYGGTDSLYSNQPQHF.

The chain is built from TRBV2 and TRBJ1-6; no clear D. Germline CDR1 and CDR2: SNHLY and FYNNEI. The CDR3 covers 16 residues. V was clipped by 6 bases and J by 0 bases, with 12 bases between them. The CDR3 loop reads CASSGDWSSYNSPLHF. The CDR3 DNA is TGTGCCAGCAGCGGAGACTGGAGCTCCTATAATTCACCCCTCCACTTT.

This chain uses TRBV2 with TRBJ2-3; 7 bases map to TRBD2. The germline gives CDR1 SNHLY, CDR2 FYNNEI. The trim removed 4 bases at V and 2 bases at J, leaving 6 bases unmatched. The CDR3 is 15 residues long. In nucleotides, the CDR3 is TGTGCCAGCAGTGCGGCGGGGGACCCCACAGATACGCAGTATTTT. Translating gives CASSAAGDPTDTQYF.

This chain joins TRBV3-1 and TRBJ2-3; 10 bases fit TRBD2. This CDR3 region has 17 residues. Germline trimming cut 1 base from V and 2 bases from J; bases unmatched to any gene: 6. Germline-derived CDR1 and CDR2 are LGHDT and YNNKEL (reference sequence). The CDR3 sequence is CASSQASSGRTTDTQYF. DNA of the CDR3: TGTGCCAGCAGCCAAGCCTCTAGCGGGAGAACCACAGATACGCAGTATTTT.

This clonotype was observed at least ten times. CDR3 nucleotide sequence: TGTGCCAGCAGCTTTTGGCGGGGGGCGGGGTACCAAGAGACCCAGTACTTC. Translating it yields CASSFWRGAGYQETQYF. V is TRBV5-4 and J is TRBJ2-5, with 8 bases lining up with TRBD2. Germline loops: CDR1 SGHNT, CDR2 YYREEE (reference sequence). V was pared by 2 bases and J by 0 bases, with 9 bases of the junction left unmatched. The CDR3 runs 17 residues.

Only a few counts were recorded for this clonotype. Here the CDR3 DNA reads TGTGCCAGCAGCCCTAATGCCCATACCTCTGGAAACACCATATATTTT. The encoded protein is CASSPNAHTSGNTIYF. The chain recombines TRBV7-2 with TRBJ1-3; D is unresolved. V lost 5 bases and J 0 bases, leaving 14 bases between the germline ends. The CDR3 is made up of 16 amino acids. Looked up from germline, CDR1 is SGHTA and CDR2 is FQGNSA.

The chain has TRBV20-1 and TRBJ2-7; D unclear. V lost 6 bases to trimming and J lost 3 bases, with 21 bases between them. Germline values: CDR1 DFQATT, CDR2 SNEGSKA (reference sequence). The CDR3 has 15 residues. The CDR3 coding sequence is TGCAGTGCGAGTTCGTATTCTTCGTGGAGCTACGAGCAGTACTTC. Amino acid sequence: CSASSYSSWSYEQYF.

This clonotype was detected ten times or more. The chain links TRBV7-9 to TRBJ1-1; TRBD1 is a possible D gene (6 bases). From germline, CDR1 is SEHNR and CDR2 FQNEAQ (reference sequence). V lost 5 bases and J lost 8, with 12 bases in between. The CDR3 runs to 12 residues. CDR3 region: CASSVGTGEAFF. For the CDR3, the DNA is TGTGCCAGCAGCGTGGGTACAGGGGAAGCTTTCTTT.

Many counts were recorded for this clonotype. The V call is TRBV19, the J call TRBJ2-3, with 7 bases identical to TRBD1. The junction had 3 bases not matched to a gene; V was cut back by 4 bases and J by 5 bases. The germline gives CDR1 LNHDA, CDR2 SQIVND (reference sequence). The CDR3 runs to 13 residues. DNA of the CDR3: TGTGCCAGTAGTAACGCAGGGGGAGATACGCAGTATTTT. As protein: CASSNAGGDTQYF. Full variable domain (rest looked up from reference TRBV19 and TRBJ2-3): DGGITQSPKYLFRKEGQNVTLSCEQNLNHDAMYWYRQDPGQGLRLIYYSQIVNDFQKGDIAEGYSVSREKKESFPLTVTSAQKNPTAFYLCASSNAGGDTQYFGPGTRLTVL.

This clonotype was seen many times. V usage is TRBV12-3 or TRBV12-4 and J usage is TRBJ2-5, with 7 bases aligning to TRBD1. This CDR3 has 15 residues. J gave up 1 base and V 5 bases, and 7 bases lay outside the gene matches. The CDR3 here is CASSPPGQPQETQYF. DNA of the CDR3: TGTGCCAGCAGTCCCCCGGGACAGCCCCAAGAGACCCAGTACTTC.

This clonotype was counted ten times or more. The rearrangement links TRBV7-6 to TRBJ2-3, with 12 bases that match TRBD2. The CDR3 consists of 18 residues. CDR1 and CDR2 (germline): SGHVS, FNYEAQ. V shed 8 bases and J 7 bases; nucleotides not matched to a gene: 19. CDR3 protein: CASGPRALAGGGRNTQYF. The CDR3 DNA is TGTGCCAGCGGGCCCCGGGCTCTAGCGGGAGGGGGAAGAAATACGCAGTATTTT.

This clonotype was seen many times. The chain has TRBV28 and TRBJ1-6; D is unclear. The CDR3 length is 17 residues. CDR1 is MDHEN, CDR2 SYDVKM, per germline. The germline V and J ends were trimmed by 5 bases and 0 bases, with 14 bases remaining between them. The CDR3: CASSLGRKSSYNSPLHF. The CDR3 DNA reads TGTGCCAGCAGTCTAGGACGGAAGAGCTCCTATAATTCACCCCTCCACTTT.

This clonotype was picked up a small number of times. The chain uses TRBV29-1 and TRBJ2-1; TRBD2 matches at 8 bases. Germline trimming cut 0 bases from V and 8 bases from J; bases unmatched to any gene: 9. CDR1 and CDR2 (germline): SQVTM, ANQGSEA. CDR3 length: 15 residues. CDR3 amino acids: CSVEDGERETYEQFF. In nucleotides, the CDR3 is TGCAGCGTTGAAGATGGCGAGCGGGAGACCTATGAGCAGTTCTTC.

About this clonotype: A much larger clone differs by one base, so this may be a read error. The chain carries TRBV6-1 and TRBJ2-2, with no clear D. Germline lookup yields CDR1 MNHNS and CDR2 SASEGT. The CDR3 totals 15 residues. V lost 1 base, J lost 3 bases, and 9 bases lay in between. In nucleotides, the CDR3 is TGTGCCAGCAGTGAAGGCCCAAGGGACACCGGGGAGCTGTTTTTT. As protein: CASSEGPRDTGELFF.

This clonotype was observed many times. The chain uses TRBV6-1 and TRBJ1-4; TRBD1 might be the D (5 bases). CDR3 length: 16 amino acids. CDR1 and CDR2 (germline): MNHNS, SASEGT. Trimming stripped 2 bases from V and 8 bases from J, with 18 bases between. CDR3 amino acids: CASSEFWQGRREKLFF. In DNA, the CDR3 is TGTGCCAGCAGTGAATTTTGGCAGGGAAGAAGAGAAAAACTGTTTTTT.

This clonotype was detected only a few times. This sequence joins TRBV30 and TRBJ1-4; TRBD1 agrees at 9 bases. There are 16 residues in the CDR3. Germline CDR1 is GTSNPN and CDR2 is SVGIG (reference sequence). The J segment lost 5 bases and the V segment lost 2 bases, leaving 9 bases of the junction unmatched. The CDR3 protein is CAWSLYSGTGNEKLFF. The CDR3 DNA follows: TGTGCCTGGAGTCTCTACTCCGGGACAGGGAATGAAAAACTGTTTTTT.

This clonotype was observed a handful of times. This chain joins TRBV28 and TRBJ2-1; 7 nucleotides align to TRBD1. V lost 4 bases and J lost 0; bases outside the gene matches: 12. Germline values: CDR1 MDHEN, CDR2 SYDVKM. The CDR3 runs 18 residues. The CDR3 DNA reads as TGTGCCAGCAGTTCCGTCCGACAGGGCCCCAGCTCCTACAATGAGCAGTTCTTC. This codes for CASSSVRQGPSSYNEQFF.

As to this clonotype: No conserved phenylalanine or tryptophan is present at the end of the CDR3, so a read error is the likely explanation. This chain links TRBV27 with TRBJ2-1; D is unresolved. Trimming left V 6 bases short and J 0 bases short, with 15 bases between. Germline CDR1 is MNHEY and CDR2 is SMNVEV (reference sequence). The CDR3 covers 16 residues. CDR3 sequence (DNA): TGTGCCAGCAGCCTAAGGCCGTCTAGCTCCTACAATGAGCAGTTCTAC. Encoded protein: CASSLRPSSSYNEQFY.

This clonotype was picked up many times. The rearrangement uses TRBV6-5 and TRBJ2-1; 9 bases fit TRBD1. CDR1 is MNHEY and CDR2 is SVGAGI in the germline V gene. V gave up 2 bases and J gave up 7 bases; unmatched junction bases: 12. The CDR3 loop spans 17 amino acids. Here the CDR3 reads CASSYAPRDRVLNEQFF. DNA for the CDR3: TGTGCCAGCAGTTACGCCCCCAGGGACAGGGTACTGAATGAGCAGTTCTTC.

This sequence joins TRBV13 and TRBJ2-1; 13 bases agree with TRBD2. Germline CDR1 is PRHDT and CDR2 is FYEKMQ (reference sequence). V was clipped by 5 bases and J by 8 bases; unmatched bases: 6. CDR3 size: 15 residues. The CDR3 nucleotides are TGTGCCAGCAGCCCTCGGACTAGCGGGAGCTATGAGCAGTTCTTC. Amino acid sequence: CASSPRTSGSYEQFF.

Comment on this clonotype: Being one base from a much bigger clone, this may be a read error. Because it lacks the conserved phenylalanine or tryptophan at the end, this CDR3 is likely a read error. The V and J genes are TRBV7-3 and TRBJ2-1, with D tentatively TRBD1 or TRBD2 (5 bases each). Looked up from germline, CDR1 is SGHTA and CDR2 is FQGTGA. V lost 2 bases, J lost 5 bases, and 13 bases lay in between. The CDR3 contains 15 residues. CDR3 in amino acids: CASSLVGDANNEQFI. CDR3 DNA: TGTGCCAGCAGCTTAGTAGGGGACGCTAACAATGAGCAGTTCATC.